The clone carrying this T cell receptor beta chain was picked up a small number of times. Assay: immunoSEQ multiplex PCR; the TCRdb copy retains only in-frame clones and omits some. The repertoire holds around 15,000 clones, more than 70% seen once, with approximately 2.6% in the top ten. The V and J ends lost 4 bases and 7 bases, in that order; junction bases with no gene match: 12. The CDR3 is 16 amino acids. Germline CDR1 SEHNR, CDR2 FQNEAQ (reference sequence). The sample originates from a study of neoadjuvant anti-PD-1 for oral cavity cancer. Study information: Around day 43, patients without progression received a fourth nivolumab dose before surgery.

The chain carries TRBV7-9 and TRBJ1-2; 10 bases fit TRBD1. This TCR came from a person aged 35-79 years with oral cavity squamous cell carcinoma. The specimen comprised PBMCs, sampled before nivolumab (anti-PD-1) treatment. The CDR3 coding sequence is TGTGCCAGCAGCTATACCTCCGGGACAGGGGCGAGTGGCTACACCTTC. It encodes CASSYTSGTGASGYTF.